These 2 T cell receptor beta chains share one sample of origin, sequenced in a study of T cells in Graves' hyperthyroidism and ophthalmopathy. RNA transcripts yielded amplified TCR beta CDR3 regions. A set of HTBI primers served as the primers for a first-round RT-PCR of the TCR CDR3. A single record per CDR3 protein comes from TCRdb applying MiXCR to the multiplex PCR reads. The sample has hundreds of thousands of distinct CDR3 sequences, around 15% seen once. The sample comprised blood. All receptors come from a woman aged 18 to 35 with Graves' hyperthyroidism.

This clonotype has at least ten counts. The rearrangement links TRBV3-1 to TRBJ2-7; perhaps TRBD1 as D (6 bases). The V end was cut by 2 bases, the J end by 1 base, with 9 bases between. Per germline, CDR1 LGHDT and CDR2 YNNKEL (reference sequence). The CDR3 is 14 amino acids. CDR3 amino acids: CASSQIGQSYEQYF. The CDR3 DNA is TGTGCCAGCAGCCAAATTGGACAGTCCTACGAGCAGTACTTC.

The rearrangement joins TRBV4-1 to TRBJ1-2; D may be TRBD1 (6 bases). Germline CDR1 reads MGHRA; CDR2 reads YSYEKL. Trimming took off 2 bases at V and 3 bases at J, with 7 bases between the two ends. CDR3 length: 13 amino acids. CDR3 residues: CASSQNRDYGYTF. In DNA form, the CDR3 reads TGCGCCAGCAGCCAAAACAGGGACTATGGCTACACCTTC.